A single sample gave rise to the 10 T cell receptor beta chains below, sequenced in a study of neurological immune-mediated disorders. Each CDR3 protein gets one entry after TCRdb re-called the 5' RACE reads with MiXCR. The sample lists 52,000 or so distinct CDR3 sequences, about 4.2% seen once, with roughly 2% in the top ten. Sequences were obtained from CD4+ T cells from blood. These TCRs come from a woman aged 40 to 49 with multiple sclerosis.

This clonotype has at least ten counts. CDR3 region: CASSHGQKFSPQHF. The CDR3 region has the DNA TGTGCCAGCAGCCATGGACAGAAGTTTTCGCCCCAGCATTTT. This sequence joins TRBV3-1 and TRBJ1-5; possible D gene TRBD1, 6 bases. The CDR3 loop spans 14 amino acids. CDR1 is LGHDT and CDR2 is YNNKEL in the germline V gene (reference sequence). Trimming took 3 bases from V and 9 from J, leaving 15 bases between them.

This clonotype was seen at least ten times. The chain employs TRBV29-1 and TRBJ1-3; no clear D gene. CDR3 length: 15 amino acids. In germline, CDR1 is SQVTM, CDR2 ANQGSEA. V was trimmed by 7 bases and J by 0 bases, leaving 16 bases between them. CDR3 loop: CSATKGRFSGNTIYF. As DNA, the CDR3 is TGCAGCGCCACGAAAGGTCGGTTCTCTGGAAACACCATATATTTT. The entire variable domain, with the rest obtained from reference TRBV29-1 and TRBJ1-3, is as follows: SAVISQKPSRDICQRGTSLTIQCQVDSQVTMMFWYRQQPGQSLTLIATANQGSEATYESGFVIDKFPISRPNLTFSTLTVSNMSPEDSSIYLCSATKGRFSGNTIYFGEGSWLTVV.

This clonotype has at least ten counts. This chain links TRBV5-1 with TRBJ2-1; D might be TRBD1 or TRBD2, each matching 5 bases. Germline assignment: CDR1 SGHRS and CDR2 YFSETQ. This CDR3 has 15 residues. V lost 4 bases to trimming and J lost 0 bases, with 11 bases between them. This CDR3 reads CASSPGTSSYNEQFF. The DNA of the CDR3 is TGCGCCAGCAGCCCCGGGACGAGCTCCTACAATGAGCAGTTCTTC.

This clonotype was recorded at least ten times. The chain links TRBV5-1 to TRBJ1-5, with no clear D. Germline V gene sequence: CDR1 SGHRS, CDR2 YFSETQ. V was pared by 4 bases and J by 0 bases, with 11 bases between. The CDR3 covers 15 residues. CDR3 protein: CASSPGMPSNQPQHF. In nucleotides, the CDR3 is TGCGCCAGCAGCCCCGGGATGCCTAGCAATCAGCCCCAGCATTTT.

A note on this clonotype: The DNA is omitted, as the CDR3 cannot be located on it reliably, and the CDR3 follows TCRdb's listing. V gene TRBV20-1 combines with J gene TRBJ2-4; TRBD1 reflects the table's D call only, with no check against the DNA. The CDR3 has 14 residues if both end residues are counted. In germline, CDR1 is DFQATT, CDR2 SNEGSKA (reference sequence). The CDR3 region is CCASSHDRGDIQYF.

This clonotype was found many times. This chain connects TRBV29-1 to TRBJ2-3; unclear D gene. The CDR3 runs to 13 residues. Germline V lookup: CDR1 SQVTM, CDR2 ANQGSEA. V lost 7 bases to trimming and J lost 0 bases, with 11 bases between them. This chain's CDR3 is CSAKTPSTDTQYF. For the CDR3, the DNA is TGCAGCGCCAAGACTCCTAGCACAGATACGCAGTATTTT.

Many counts were recorded for this clonotype. The rearrangement joins TRBV29-1 to TRBJ2-7; TRBD2 might be the D (6 bases). The CDR3 runs to 17 residues. V was shortened by 0 bases and J by 3 bases, with 21 bases between the two germline ends. Germline V gene data show CDR1 as SQVTM and CDR2 as ANQGSEA. CDR3 amino acids: CSVEDPEGGEGYYEQYF. The CDR3 DNA sequence: TGCAGCGTTGAAGATCCAGAAGGCGGGGAAGGTTACTACGAGCAGTACTTC.

This clonotype was counted ten times or more. The rearrangement joins TRBV4-1 to TRBJ2-1; TRBD2 matches at 11 bases. This CDR3 has 18 amino acids. Germline values: CDR1 MGHRA, CDR2 YSYEKL. The V and J ends lost 2 bases and 2 bases, in that order; junction bases with no gene match: 8. CDR3 in amino acids: CASSQTTSGGPPYNEQFF. The CDR3 bases are TGCGCCAGCAGCCAAACAACTAGCGGGGGCCCTCCCTACAATGAGCAGTTCTTC.

This clonotype was recorded many times. The V call is TRBV3-1, the J call TRBJ1-5, with D uncertain. Germline assignment: CDR1 LGHDT and CDR2 YNNKEL (reference sequence). This CDR3 comprises 12 residues. V was trimmed by 4 bases and J by 6 bases, leaving 7 bases between them. CDR3 sequence reads: CASSLPGQPQHF. In nucleotides, the CDR3 is TGTGCCAGCAGCCTGCCGGGTCAGCCCCAGCATTTT.

This clonotype was counted at least ten times. The chain employs TRBV19 and TRBJ1-1; no clear D gene. The germline CDR1 and CDR2 sequences are LNHDA and SQIVND (reference sequence). Trimming removed 4 bases from V and 11 bases from J, with 17 bases in between. The CDR3 consists of 13 residues. CDR3 sequence reads: CASSTKPGLPAFF. The CDR3 region has the DNA TGTGCCAGTAGTACTAAACCGGGTCTTCCGGCTTTCTTT.